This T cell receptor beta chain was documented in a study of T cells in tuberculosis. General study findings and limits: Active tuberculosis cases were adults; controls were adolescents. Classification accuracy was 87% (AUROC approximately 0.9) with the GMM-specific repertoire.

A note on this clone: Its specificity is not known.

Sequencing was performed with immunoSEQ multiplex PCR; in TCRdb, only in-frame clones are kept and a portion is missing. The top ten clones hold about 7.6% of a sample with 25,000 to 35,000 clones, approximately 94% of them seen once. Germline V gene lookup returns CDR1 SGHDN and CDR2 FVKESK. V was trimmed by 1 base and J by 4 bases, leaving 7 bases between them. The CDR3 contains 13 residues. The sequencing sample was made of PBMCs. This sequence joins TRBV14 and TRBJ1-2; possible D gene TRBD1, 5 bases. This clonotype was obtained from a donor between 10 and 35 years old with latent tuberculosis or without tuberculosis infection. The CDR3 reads CASSQAGVYGYTF. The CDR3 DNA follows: TGTGCCAGCAGCCAAGCGGGGGTCTATGGCTACACCTTC. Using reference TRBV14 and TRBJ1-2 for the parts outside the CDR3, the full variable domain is EAGVTQFPSHSVIEKGQTVTLRCDPISGHDNLYWYRRVMGKEIKFLLHFVKESKQDESGMPNNRFLAERTGGTYSTLKVQPAELEDSGVYFCASSQAGVYGYTFGSGTRLTVV.